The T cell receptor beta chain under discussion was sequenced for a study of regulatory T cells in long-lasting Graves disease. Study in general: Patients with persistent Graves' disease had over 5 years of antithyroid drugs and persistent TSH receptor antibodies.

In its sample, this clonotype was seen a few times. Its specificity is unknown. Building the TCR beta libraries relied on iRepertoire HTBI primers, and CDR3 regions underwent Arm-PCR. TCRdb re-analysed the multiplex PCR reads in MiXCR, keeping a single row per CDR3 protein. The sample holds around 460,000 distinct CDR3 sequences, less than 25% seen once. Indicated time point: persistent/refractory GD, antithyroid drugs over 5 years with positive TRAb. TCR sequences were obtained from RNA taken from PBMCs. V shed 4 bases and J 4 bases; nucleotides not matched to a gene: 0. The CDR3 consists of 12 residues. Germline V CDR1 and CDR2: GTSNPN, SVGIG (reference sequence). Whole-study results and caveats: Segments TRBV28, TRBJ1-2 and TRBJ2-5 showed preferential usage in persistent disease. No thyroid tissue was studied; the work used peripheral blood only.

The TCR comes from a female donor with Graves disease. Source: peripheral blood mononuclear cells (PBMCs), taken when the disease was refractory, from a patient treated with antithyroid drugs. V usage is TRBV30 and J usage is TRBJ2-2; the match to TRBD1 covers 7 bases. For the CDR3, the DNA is TGTGCCTGGAACAGGGGCACCGGGGAGCTGTTTTTT. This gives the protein CAWNRGTGELFF.